These 8 T cell receptor beta chains share one sample of origin, sequenced in a study of early T cells in non-severe SARS-CoV-2 infection. TCRdb re-analysed the 5' RACE reads in MiXCR, keeping a single row per CDR3 protein. This sample yields nearly 70,000 distinct CDR3 sequences, of which approximately 4.5% are seen a single time; roughly 3.7% belongs to the top ten. The sample consisted of whole blood, taken at baseline. These receptors were obtained from an adult who was a healthcare worker with PCR-confirmed SARS-CoV-2 infection or an uninfected control (not recorded which). The donor label of this sample is uncertain.

This clonotype was counted ten times or more. The chain carries TRBV6-2 or TRBV6-3 and TRBJ2-1; 8 bases match TRBD1. CDR1 and CDR2 from the germline V gene are MNHEY and SVGEGT. CDR3 length: 14 amino acids. After removal of 6 bases from V and 4 bases from J, the junction contained 5 bases not matched to a gene. The CDR3 DNA sequence: TGTGCCAGCAGGGCAGGGGGCCCATACAATGAGCAGTTCTTC. This translates into CASRAGGPYNEQFF.

This clonotype was detected many times. V and J are TRBV5-1 and TRBJ2-5; 8 nucleotides match TRBD2. The germline V gene has CDR1 SGHRS and CDR2 YFSETQ. The ends lost 3 bases at V and 0 bases at J; junction bases unmatched: 7. The CDR3 totals 16 residues. This CDR3 is CASSSGGTRDQETQYF. CDR3 nucleotides: TGCGCCAGCAGCTCTGGAGGGACTAGGGACCAAGAGACCCAGTACTTC. The full variable domain, rest sourced from reference TRBV5-1 and TRBJ2-5, is KAGVTQTPRYLIKTRGQQVTLSCSPISGHRSVSWYQQTPGQGLQFLFEYFSETQRNKGNFPGRFSGRQFSNSRSEMNVSTLELGDSALYLCASSSGGTRDQETQYFGPGTRLLVL.

The J gene is TRBJ1-3, the V gene TRBV9; D gene uncertain. Germline loops: CDR1 SGDLS, CDR2 YYNGEE. The CDR3 loop spans 16 amino acids. V was clipped by 0 bases and J by 0 bases, with 10 bases between them. CDR3 sequence (DNA): TGTGCCAGCAGCGTAGCGTCTGACCCCTCTGGAAACACCATATATTTT. It yields the protein CASSVASDPSGNTIYF.

This clonotype has more than one count but fewer than ten. The rearrangement joins TRBV2 to TRBJ1-4; TRBD1 aligns across 8 bases. This CDR3 contains 14 residues. The ends lost 5 bases at V and 10 bases at J; junction bases unmatched: 9. Germline V CDR1 and CDR2: SNHLY, FYNNEI. In nucleotides, the CDR3 is TGTGCCAGCAGTAAGGGACAGGCAGGGGGAAAACTGTTTTTT. It is translated as CASSKGQAGGKLFF. The full variable domain, rest sourced from reference TRBV2 and TRBJ1-4, is EPEVTQTPSHQVTQMGQEVILRCVPISNHLYFYWYRQILGQKVEFLVSFYNNEISEKSEIFDDQFSVERPDGSNFTLKIRSTKLEDSAMYFCASSKGQAGGKLFFGSGTQLSVL.

This clonotype was picked up many times. The chain couples TRBV3-1 to TRBJ2-3; D possibly matches TRBD1 or TRBD2 (5 bases each). Germline assignment: CDR1 LGHDT and CDR2 YNNKEL (reference sequence). The CDR3 contains 17 residues. Trimming took off 0 bases at V and 2 bases at J, with 15 bases between the two ends. Written as DNA, the CDR3 is TGTGCCAGCAGCCAAGAACGGGACGGGGACGCCACAGATACGCAGTATTTT. The encoded protein is CASSQERDGDATDTQYF.

This chain joins TRBV5-6 and TRBJ1-1; TRBD1 matches at 7 bases. Trimming at V came to 4 bases and at J to 0 bases, leaving 9 bases not matched to a gene. CDR3 length equals 16 residues. Per germline, CDR1 SGHDT and CDR2 YYEEEE. The CDR3 protein is CASSPGTDYMNTEAFF. CDR3 nucleotide sequence: TGTGCCAGCAGCCCGGGGACAGATTACATGAACACTGAAGCTTTCTTT.

This clonotype was picked up many times. The chain has TRBV20-1 and TRBJ1-2, with D possibly being TRBD1 (5 bases). Germline CDR1 is DFQATT and CDR2 is SNEGSKA (reference sequence). CDR3 length: 12 residues. CDR3 amino acids: CAGGGGSYGYTF. The CDR3 DNA reads as TGCGCGGGGGGAGGAGGCTCCTATGGCTACACCTTC.

This clonotype was observed at least ten times. The V and J genes are TRBV4-3 and TRBJ1-2; TRBD1 agrees at 10 bases. J was trimmed by 5 bases and V by 4 bases; bases with no gene match: 10. Per germline, CDR1 LGHNA and CDR2 YSLEER. This CDR3 spans 16 amino acids. In DNA form, the CDR3 reads TGCGCCAGCAGCCGCGGGACAGGGGCTAGTGGATATGGCTACACCTTC. Its protein is CASSRGTGASGYGYTF.